This TCR beta chain was sequenced for a study of blood T cell repertoires in COVID-19. The repertoire was sequenced with immunoSEQ multiplex PCR; TCRdb's copy has only in-frame clones and lacks some. The sample records 250,000 to 350,000 clones, 84% being singletons. V shed 4 bases, J shed 4 bases, and the junction held 6 bases outside the gene matches. CDR3 length: 14 residues. In germline, CDR1 is ENHRY, CDR2 SYGVKD. This clone was observed a few times. Sequenced sample: peripheral blood. This clonotype was sampled from a person aged 70 to 79 with COVID-19, enrolled during active disease. This rearrangement joins TRBV10-3 to TRBJ2-7, with 8 nucleotides matching TRBD2. Here the CDR3 reads CAISVRGGRYEQYF. CDR3 DNA: TGTGCCATCAGTGTCCGCGGGGGGCGGTACGAGCAGTACTTC.